The sample holds one count of the clone carrying this T cell receptor beta chain. The authors drew about 10 milliliters of peripheral blood from each donor. Every sample yielded at least 7 million isolated PBMCs. These data are taken from a study of blood T cells in healthy people across ages. Combining a sample-barcoded 5' primer with a J-beta primer mix, a second PCR ran for roughly 7 to 11 cycles. TCRdb redid the calling of the 5' RACE reads with MiXCR, one entry per CDR3 protein. The data contain about 720,000 distinct CDR3 sequences, 20% to 25% of them singletons. Trimming removed 7 bases from V and 2 bases from J, with 13 bases in between. Germline CDR1 MGHDK, CDR2 SYGVNS. There are 14 residues in the CDR3.

This sequence was found in a man between 70 and 80 years old in good health. What was sequenced was blood. The chain uses TRBV25-1 and TRBJ2-3; weak D call: TRBD2 (5 bases). The CDR3 sequence: CASTKRRYTDTQYF. The CDR3 DNA is TGTGCCAGCACAAAGCGGAGGTACACAGATACGCAGTATTTT.